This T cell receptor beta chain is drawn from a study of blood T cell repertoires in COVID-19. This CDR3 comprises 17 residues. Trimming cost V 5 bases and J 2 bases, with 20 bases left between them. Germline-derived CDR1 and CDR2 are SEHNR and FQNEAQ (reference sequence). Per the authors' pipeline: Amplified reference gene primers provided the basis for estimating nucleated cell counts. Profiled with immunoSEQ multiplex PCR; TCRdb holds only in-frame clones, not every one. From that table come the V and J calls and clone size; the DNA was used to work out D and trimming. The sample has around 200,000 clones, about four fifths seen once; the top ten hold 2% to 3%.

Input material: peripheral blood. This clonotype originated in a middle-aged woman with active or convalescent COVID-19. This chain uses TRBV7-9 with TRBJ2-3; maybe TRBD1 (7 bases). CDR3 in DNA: TGTGCCAGCAGCCCCCGGCCAGGGGGGCTGAACACAGATACGCAGTATTTT. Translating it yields CASSPRPGGLNTDTQYF. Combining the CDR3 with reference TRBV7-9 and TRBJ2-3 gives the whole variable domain DTGVSQNPRHKITKRGQNVTFRCDPISEHNRLYWYRQTLGQGPEFLTYFQNEAQLEKSRLLSDRFSAERPKGSFSTLEIQRTEQGDSAMYLCASSPRPGGLNTDTQYFGPGTRLTVL.